These 18 T cell receptor beta chains originate from one sample sequenced in a study of PD-L1 blockade in urothelial cancer. Using immunoSEQ multiplex PCR, the repertoire was profiled, and TCRdb retains in-frame clones only, with some absent. In the table there are 80,000 to 95,000 clones, less than 85% of which are singletons. Time point here: peripheral blood 6 weeks after treatment start. The sequences come from PBMCs, collected around atezolizumab (anti-PD-L1) treatment. These receptors all stem from a man in his 70s with urothelial cancer.

This chain joins TRBV13 and TRBJ2-7; 9 bases agree with TRBD1. Germline V gives CDR1 PRHDT, CDR2 FYEKMQ (reference sequence). This CDR3 has 12 amino acids. Losses at the gene ends were 4 bases for V and 6 bases for J; bases not matched to a gene: 1. CDR3 DNA: TGTGCCAGCAGCTCACAGGGGGCCGAGCAGTACTTC. This gives the protein CASSSQGAEQYF. Full variable domain (missing parts from reference TRBV13 and TRBJ2-7): AAGVIQSPRHLIKEKRETATLKCYPIPRHDTVYWYQQGPGQDPQFLISFYEKMQSDKGSIPDRFSAQQFSDYHSELNMSSLELGDSALYFCASSSQGAEQYFGPGTRLTVT.

The gene calls are TRBV5-1 and TRBJ2-2; D unresolved. V was clipped by 0 bases and J by 7 bases, with 13 bases between them. The CDR3 covers 15 residues. The germline gives CDR1 SGHRS, CDR2 YFSETQ. CDR3 bases: TGCGCCAGCAGCTTGGATGGTAGTAATAACGGGGAGCTGTTTTTT. Its translation is CASSLDGSNNGELFF.

This sequence joins TRBV28 and TRBJ2-4; D gene ambiguous. Deletions cut 1 base from V and 0 bases from J, with 4 bases between. The CDR3 is 14 residues long. The germline V gene encodes CDR1 MDHEN and CDR2 SYDVKM. This CDR3 is CASSLSGAKNIQYF. As DNA, the CDR3 is TGTGCCAGCAGTTTATCCGGAGCCAAAAACATTCAGTACTTC.

This clone has just a few counts. The V gene is TRBV10-3, the J gene TRBJ1-3; D is possibly TRBD1 (6 bases). This CDR3 region has 14 residues. Germline V gives CDR1 ENHRY, CDR2 SYGVKD. V lost 9 bases, J lost 0 bases, and 12 bases lay in between. For the CDR3, the DNA is TGTGCCATGGGGGGGGGCCCCTCTGGAAACACCATATATTTT. Encoded protein: CAMGGGPSGNTIYF.

This chain joins TRBV21-1 and TRBJ1-1; TRBD1, the D gene given by the table, was not confirmed from the DNA. TRBV21-1 is marked as a pseudogene. This CDR3 is 17 amino acids long. The CDR3 region is CASSNSGTGEKNTEAFF. DNA of the CDR3: TGTGCCAGCAGCAACTCTGGGACAGGCGAAAAGAACACTGAAGCTTTCTTT.

The V and J genes are TRBV5-1 and TRBJ2-3; TRBD1 matches 8 bases. The J segment lost 4 bases and the V segment lost 5 bases, leaving 9 bases of the junction unmatched. The CDR3 is 15 residues long. Germline-derived CDR1 and CDR2 are SGHRS and YFSETQ. The chain's CDR3 is CASSRTGRPADTQYF. The CDR3 DNA is TGCGCCAGCAGTCGGACAGGGAGGCCGGCAGATACGCAGTATTTT.

The CDR3 region is CASSQVGRVPRDTQYF. In nucleotides, the CDR3 is TGTGCCAGCAGCCAAGTTGGGCGGGTGCCCCGAGATACGCAGTATTTT. The chain has TRBV4-2 and TRBJ2-3; a weak D match, TRBD2 (5 bases). CDR1 is LGHNA, CDR2 YNFKEQ, per germline. The CDR3 has 16 residues. V dropped 1 base and J dropped 5 bases, with 16 bases sitting between them.

CDR3 sequence (DNA): TGTGCCAGCTCACTGACAGGGGCTATGCGTGGAAACACCATATATTTT. This translates into CASSLTGAMRGNTIYF. This rearrangement joins TRBV18 to TRBJ1-3; 8 bases map to TRBD1. V shed 4 bases, J shed 3 bases, and the junction held 8 bases outside the gene matches. The CDR3 length is 16 residues. The V gene's germline CDR1 is KGHSH and CDR2 LQKENI.

V usage is TRBV6-6 and J usage is TRBJ1-2; D perhaps matches TRBD1 (5 bases). V lost 7 bases and J lost 3, with 12 bases in between. This CDR3 comprises 13 residues. CDR1 is MNHNY and CDR2 is SVGAGI in the germline V gene (reference sequence). The CDR3 loop is CASTVDRDYGYTF. The CDR3 bases are TGTGCCAGCACAGTCGACAGAGACTATGGCTACACCTTC.

This clone was found once. The chain is built from TRBV30 and TRBJ1-1; D perhaps matches TRBD1 (5 bases). Germline assignment: CDR1 GTSNPN and CDR2 SVGIG (reference sequence). The CDR3 is 13 amino acids. Trimming stripped 3 bases from V and 2 bases from J, with 10 bases between. The CDR3 loop is CAWRRDLNTEAFF. The CDR3 region has the DNA TGTGCCTGGAGGCGGGACCTAAACACTGAAGCTTTCTTT.

The rearrangement links TRBV9 to TRBJ2-5; D perhaps matches TRBD2 (6 bases). V gave up 3 bases and J gave up 4 bases, with 16 bases separating them. The CDR3 spans 15 residues. Germline CDR1 is SGDLS and CDR2 is YYNGEE. CDR3 residues: CASSAPMGGGETQYF. CDR3 sequence (DNA): TGTGCCAGCAGCGCCCCGATGGGGGGTGGAGAGACCCAGTACTTC.

J is TRBJ2-7 and V is TRBV25-1, with D possibly matching TRBD1 (6 bases). Between the trimmed V and J ends, which lost 7 bases and 6 bases, there was a span of 22 bases. CDR3 length: 15 residues. The germline CDR1 and CDR2 sequences are MGHDK and SYGVNS. The CDR3 region has the DNA TGTGCCAGCAATGGTCAGGGGCGTCCTTTAGGCGAGCAGTACTTC. Protein: CASNGQGRPLGEQYF.

The chain combines TRBV28 with TRBJ1-5, with D possibly TRBD1 on 6 matching bases. Trimming removed 6 bases at V and 5 bases at J, with 14 bases between. This CDR3 is 14 amino acids long. From germline, CDR1 is MDHEN and CDR2 SYDVKM. The CDR3 loop is CASSPAGGHQPQHF. Here the CDR3 DNA reads TGTGCCAGCAGCCCCGCGGGGGGCCATCAGCCCCAGCATTTT.

This chain joins TRBV2 and TRBJ2-2; TRBD1 aligns across 9 bases. Germline V gene data show CDR1 as SNHLY and CDR2 as FYNNEI. Germline trimming cut 6 bases from V and 0 bases from J; bases unmatched to any gene: 2. CDR3 size: 15 residues. This CDR3 reads CASSGQGPNTGELFF. The DNA for the CDR3 is TGTGCCAGCAGCGGACAGGGGCCGAACACCGGGGAGCTGTTTTTT.

This clone was seen a handful of times. The gene calls are TRBV29-1 and TRBJ1-1; D is perhaps TRBD1 (5 bases). V shed 0 bases and J shed 6 bases, with 14 bases lying between them. Per germline, CDR1 SQVTM and CDR2 ANQGSEA. CDR3 size: 14 residues. The CDR3 DNA is TGCAGCGTTGAAGAGGGGCGGGAAGGCGCTGAAGCTTTCTTT. It encodes CSVEEGREGAEAFF.

This clone was counted once. The CDR3 DNA sequence: TGTGCCAGCAGTAGCGGAGGGGTCGGCACTGAAGCTTTCTTT. The encoded protein is CASSSGGVGTEAFF. The genes are TRBV5-5 and TRBJ1-1, with D maybe TRBD1 (5 bases). V lost 5 bases, J lost 4 bases, and 15 bases lay in between. The CDR3 consists of 14 residues. Per germline, CDR1 SGHKS and CDR2 YYEKEE (reference sequence).

The chain uses TRBV18 and TRBJ2-3; 10 nucleotides align to TRBD2. Germline CDR1 is KGHSH and CDR2 is LQKENI. The CDR3 is 16 residues long. V gave up 3 bases and J gave up 4 bases; unmatched junction bases: 7. CDR3 bases: TGTGCCAGCTCACCCCTCGGAGCGGGGGGGCCAGATACGCAGTATTTT. Its translation is CASSPLGAGGPDTQYF.

V is TRBV2 and J is TRBJ2-3; TRBD2 matches at 8 bases. Per germline, CDR1 SNHLY and CDR2 FYNNEI. The CDR3 length is 15 residues. V was pared by 3 bases and J by 1 base, with 3 bases of the junction left unmatched. The CDR3 reads CASSEIAGRTDTQYF. Here the CDR3 DNA reads TGTGCCAGCAGTGAGATAGCGGGACGCACAGATACGCAGTATTTT.